The 4 T cell receptor beta chains in this list originate from one sample, sequenced in a study of control samples from healthy donors and cancer patients. This table comes from immunoSEQ multiplex PCR, and its TCRdb copy is limited to in-frame clones, with some not included. The sample contains 97,000 or so clones, under 95% of which appear only once. Source material: blood. Every receptor here comes from a woman aged 18-29 years in good health.

This clone was observed once. The chain joins TRBV6-5 to TRBJ2-1; no clear D. Deletions cut 7 bases from V and 0 bases from J, with 7 bases between. The V gene's germline CDR1 is MNHEY and CDR2 SVGAGI. The CDR3 has 13 amino acids. Written as DNA, the CDR3 is TGTGCCAGCACGGCAGGCTCCTACAATGAGCAGTTCTTC. It codes for CASTAGSYNEQFF.

The rearrangement uses TRBV19 and TRBJ1-4; D not resolved. V was shortened by 4 bases and J by 2 bases, with 11 bases between the two germline ends. The CDR3 is 15 amino acids. CDR1 and CDR2 (germline): LNHDA, SQIVND (reference sequence). The CDR3 reads CASSTLEATNEKLFF. The CDR3 DNA reads as TGTGCCAGTAGTACCCTAGAGGCGACTAATGAAAAACTGTTTTTT.

This chain joins TRBV5-4 and TRBJ1-5; D remains ambiguous. Between the trimmed V and J ends, which lost 2 bases and 1 base, there was a span of 7 bases. The CDR3 is made up of 14 amino acids. Germline loops: CDR1 SGHNT, CDR2 YYREEE (reference sequence). The CDR3 loop is CASSFSGSNQPQHF. Written as DNA, the CDR3 is TGTGCCAGCAGCTTCTCTGGAAGCAATCAGCCCCAGCATTTT.

CDR3 in DNA: TGTGCCACGCGTCCGGGACAGGGCACAGATACGCAGTATTTT. Translating it yields CATRPGQGTDTQYF. The rearrangement links TRBV10-3 to TRBJ2-3; 8 bases fit TRBD1. Germline V gives CDR1 ENHRY, CDR2 SYGVKD. The V segment lost 10 bases and the J segment 1 base; nucleotides outside the gene matches: 7. There are 14 residues in the CDR3.